One sample yielded the 3 T cell receptor beta chains listed below, sequenced in a study of beta chain features in type 1 diabetes. Since all of the isolated RNA was reverse transcribed, expressed TCRB transcripts were what got sequenced. The repertoire was sequenced with immunoSEQ multiplex PCR; TCRdb's copy has only in-frame clones and lacks some. This table holds about 220,000 clones, approximately 10% found once. Sample: central memory CD4+ T cells from blood. The receptors shown here come from a man younger than 30 in good health.

This clone was counted between two and nine times. The CDR3 is CASSIVRDRGLAGVWYNEQFF. CDR3 nucleotide sequence: TGTGCCAGCAGTATCGTCCGAGACAGGGGACTAGCGGGAGTTTGGTACAATGAGCAGTTCTTC. This chain connects TRBV7-8 to TRBJ2-1, with TRBD2 identical over 14 bases. This CDR3 spans 21 amino acids. Germline-derived CDR1 and CDR2 are SGHVS and FQNEAQ. V lost 6 bases, J lost 4 bases, and 20 bases stayed unmatched. The variable domain in full, with the rest retrieved from reference TRBV7-8 and TRBJ2-1, is GAGVSQSPRYKVAKRGQDVALRCDPISGHVSLFWYQQALGQGPEFLTYFQNEAQLDKSGLPSDRFFAERPEGSVSTLKIQRTQQEDSAVYLCASSIVRDRGLAGVWYNEQFFGPGTRLTVL.

This clone was recorded a few times. The chain uses TRBV4-3 and TRBJ2-7, with D perhaps matching TRBD2 (6 bases). CDR1 and CDR2 (germline): LGHNA, YSLEER. The CDR3 is 17 residues long. Trimming stripped 1 base from V and 6 bases from J, with 22 bases between. Here the CDR3 reads CASSQAPITASDREQYF. CDR3 nucleotide sequence: TGCGCCAGCAGCCAAGCCCCAATCACGGCTAGCGATCGCGAGCAGTACTTC.

This clone was detected a few times. V gene TRBV5-4 combines with J gene TRBJ1-1, with no clear D. The ends were cut back, 2 bases at V and 1 base at J, with 6 bases in the middle. Germline CDR1 reads SGHNT; CDR2 reads YYREEE (reference sequence). The CDR3 length is 13 residues. The CDR3 DNA reads as TGTGCCAGCAGCTTCGTGGGGAACACTGAAGCTTTCTTT. Translated: CASSFVGNTEAFF.